This T cell receptor beta chain was recorded in a study of T cell repertoires in cytomegalovirus infection. For the study at large: Matching HLA type and CMV infection were both indicated by public TCR beta signatures.

This clonotype has only a few counts. The antigen is undetermined. From the reads, TCRdb called clonotypes with MiXCR, one entry per CDR3 protein. This sample has under 500,000 distinct CDR3 sequences, with roughly 43% found just once. The CDR3 consists of 16 residues. The germline V gene encodes CDR1 SGHVS and CDR2 FNYEAQ. V lost 5 bases to trimming and J lost 7 bases; unmatched junction nucleotides: 15. Points from the study as a whole: HLA-C-restricted CMV clonotypes gave the most frequent clonotype in two of eight donors.

The specimen comprised cultured PBMCs, sampled from culture after CMV antigen stimulation. This chain joins TRBV7-6 and TRBJ1-1, with TRBD1 matching 8 bases. This clonotype originated in a human donor in good health (CMV status not recorded). Some clones in this sample may be carry-over from other donors' samples. The CDR3, as DNA: TGTGCCAGCAGCCTCGGCGGCAGGGGGCTTGGTAGTGAAGCTTTCTTT. Translated, it gives CASSLGGRGLGSEAFF.